Listed here are 2 T cell receptor beta chains from one sample, sequenced in a study of beta chain features in type 1 diabetes. Study outcomes and limitations: Among patients with Type 1 diabetes, TCRB CDR3s were moderately but significantly shorter in every one of the four CD4+ subsets.

Every bit of the isolated RNA underwent reverse transcription, so sequencing read expressed TCRB transcripts. Assay used: immunoSEQ multiplex PCR; TCRdb lists only in-frame clones, some missing. The table records over 200,000 clones, 9.5% to 13% of them present only once. Antigens of these TCRs are unknown. The material sequenced was naive CD4+ T cells from blood. Every receptor here comes from a man aged 25-45 years with type 1 diabetes.

The rearrangement links TRBV7-2 to TRBJ2-3; 8 nucleotides align to TRBD1. Looked up from germline, CDR1 is SGHTA and CDR2 is FQGNSA. The CDR3 is 15 amino acids. V shed 5 bases and J 4 bases; nucleotides not matched to a gene: 8. This CDR3 reads CASSRRQGRADTQYF. The CDR3 DNA reads as TGTGCCAGCAGCCGGAGACAGGGGAGAGCAGATACGCAGTATTTT.

This clone was counted between two and nine times. Within the sample, other DNA sequences also encode this same CDR3. The gene calls are TRBV9 and TRBJ2-7, with 7 bases lining up with TRBD1. The CDR3 consists of 12 residues. Germline V CDR1 and CDR2: SGDLS, YYNGEE. V lost 3 bases to trimming and J lost 3 bases; unmatched junction nucleotides: 0. This CDR3 reads CASSGQGYEQYF. CDR3 nucleotides: TGTGCCAGCAGCGGACAGGGCTACGAGCAGTACTTC.